This T cell receptor (beta chain) was captured in a study of T cell repertoires in cytomegalovirus infection. Across the study: Public signatures in TCR beta pointed to CMV infection and matching HLA type. Study findings and constraints: Predominance within the ex vivo response was attributable to HLA-C-restricted CMV-specific TCR beta clonotypes. The cumulative frequency of public TCR beta families distinguished individuals who carried CMV together with the relevant HLA.

TCRdb itself ran the reads through MiXCR, one entry per CDR3 protein. Among more than 400,000 distinct CDR3 sequences, approximately 26% were seen once, and the ten largest hold under 15%. Comment on this clonotype: Its antigen remains unidentified.

Germline trimming cut 4 bases from V and 5 bases from J; bases unmatched to any gene: 6. The CDR3 covers 15 residues. This receptor was obtained from a human donor in good health (CMV status not recorded). Some clones in this sample may be carry-over from other donors' samples. This sequence joins TRBV12-3 or TRBV12-4 and TRBJ2-7; 12 nucleotides align to TRBD1. The specimen was PBMCs. The CDR3 DNA sequence: TGTGCCAGCAGTTACGGGACAGGGGGCTCGGACGAGCAGTACTTC. As protein: CASSYGTGGSDEQYF.